This T cell receptor (beta chain) was obtained from a study of fetal regulatory T cell absence and autoimmunity. The protocol was immunoSEQ multiplex PCR, while the TCRdb copy is restricted to in-frame clones and leaves out a portion. The data show some 87,000 clones, about two thirds seen once. The CDR3 has 15 residues. After removal of 3 bases from V and 6 bases from J, the junction contained 9 bases not matched to a gene. CDR1 and CDR2 (germline): SEHNR, FQNEAQ (reference sequence). The genes are TRBV7-9 and TRBJ2-3; 7 nucleotides match TRBD2. Sequences were obtained from pancreas tissue. This clonotype originated in a male donor with IPEX syndrome. The CDR3 protein is CASSFLAVKWDTQYF. CDR3 in DNA: TGTGCCAGCAGCTTTCTAGCGGTGAAGTGGGATACGCAGTATTTT.